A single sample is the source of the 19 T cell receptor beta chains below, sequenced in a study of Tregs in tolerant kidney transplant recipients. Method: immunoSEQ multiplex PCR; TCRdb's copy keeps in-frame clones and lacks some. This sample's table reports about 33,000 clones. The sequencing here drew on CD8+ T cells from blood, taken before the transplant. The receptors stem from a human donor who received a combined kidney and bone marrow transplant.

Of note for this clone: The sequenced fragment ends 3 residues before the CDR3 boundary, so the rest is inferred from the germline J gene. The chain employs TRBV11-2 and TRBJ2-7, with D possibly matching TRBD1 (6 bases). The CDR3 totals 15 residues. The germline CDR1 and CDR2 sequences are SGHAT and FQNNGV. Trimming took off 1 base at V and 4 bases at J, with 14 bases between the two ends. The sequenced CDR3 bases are TGTGCCAGCAGCTTAGGAACAGGGACGGGTTACGAG. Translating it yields CASSLGTGTGYE. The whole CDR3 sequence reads CASSLGTGTGYEQYF.

CDR3 bases read: TGTGCCAGCAGCTCTTGGGGAAGAGTAGCGGGACCCTCCCCGAACACCGGGGAG. This codes for CASSSWGRVAGPSPNTGE. From start to end, the CDR3 is CASSSWGRVAGPSPNTGELFF. The chain has TRBV7-1 and TRBJ2-2; TRBD2 agrees at 8 bases. Coverage ceases 3 residues before the CDR3 finishes, and the germline J gene fills in the end. TRBV7-1 is known as an ORF, though its function is uncertain. Trimming took 3 bases from V and 0 from J; bases not matched to a gene: 18. This CDR3 has 21 amino acids.

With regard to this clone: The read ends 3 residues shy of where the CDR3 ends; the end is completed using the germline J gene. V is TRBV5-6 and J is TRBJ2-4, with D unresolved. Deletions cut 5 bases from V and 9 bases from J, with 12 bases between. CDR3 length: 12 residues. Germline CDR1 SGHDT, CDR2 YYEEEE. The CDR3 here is CASRVGRVIQYF. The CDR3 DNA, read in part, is TGTGCCAGCAGGGTGGGTCGGGTCATT.

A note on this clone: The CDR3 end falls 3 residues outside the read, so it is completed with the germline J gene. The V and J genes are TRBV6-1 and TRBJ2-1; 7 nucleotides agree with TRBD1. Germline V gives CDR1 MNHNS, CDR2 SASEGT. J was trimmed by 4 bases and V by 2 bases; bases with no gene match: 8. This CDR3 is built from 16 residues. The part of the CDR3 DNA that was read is TGTGCCAGCAGTGAATCCCTGGGGACAGTTTACAATGAG. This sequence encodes CASSESLGTVYNE. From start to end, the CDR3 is CASSESLGTVYNEQFF.

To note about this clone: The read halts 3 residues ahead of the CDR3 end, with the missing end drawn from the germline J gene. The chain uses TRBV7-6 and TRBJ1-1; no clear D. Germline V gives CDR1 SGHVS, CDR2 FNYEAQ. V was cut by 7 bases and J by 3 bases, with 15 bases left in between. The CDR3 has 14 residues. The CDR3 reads CASTPIGADTEAFF. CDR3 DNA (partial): TGTGCCAGCACCCCTATTGGCGCGGACACTGAA.

CDR3 sequence: CASSIDPATGDYGYTF. CDR3 DNA (partial): TGTGCCAGTAGTATAGACCCTGCGACAGGGGACTATGGC. This chain joins TRBV19 and TRBJ1-2, with TRBD1 identical over 8 bases. With the read ending 3 residues before the CDR3 end, the germline J gene is used to fill in that end. V lost 0 bases to trimming and J lost 3 bases; unmatched junction nucleotides: 6. This CDR3 comprises 16 residues. Germline V gene data show CDR1 as LNHDA and CDR2 as SQIVND (reference sequence).

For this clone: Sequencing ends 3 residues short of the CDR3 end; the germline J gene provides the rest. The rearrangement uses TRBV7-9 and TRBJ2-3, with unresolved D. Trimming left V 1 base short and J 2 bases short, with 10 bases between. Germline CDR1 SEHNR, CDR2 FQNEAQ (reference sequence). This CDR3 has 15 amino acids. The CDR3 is CASSLDWPDTDTQYF. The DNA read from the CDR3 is TGTGCCAGCAGCTTAGATTGGCCCGACACAGATACG.

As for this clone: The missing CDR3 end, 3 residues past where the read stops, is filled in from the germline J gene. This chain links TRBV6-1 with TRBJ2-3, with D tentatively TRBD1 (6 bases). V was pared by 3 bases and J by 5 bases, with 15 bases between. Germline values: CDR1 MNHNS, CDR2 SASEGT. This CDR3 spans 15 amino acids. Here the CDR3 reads CASSEWQGRGDTQYF. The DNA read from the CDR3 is TGTGCCAGCAGTGAGTGGCAGGGGAGAGGAGATACG.

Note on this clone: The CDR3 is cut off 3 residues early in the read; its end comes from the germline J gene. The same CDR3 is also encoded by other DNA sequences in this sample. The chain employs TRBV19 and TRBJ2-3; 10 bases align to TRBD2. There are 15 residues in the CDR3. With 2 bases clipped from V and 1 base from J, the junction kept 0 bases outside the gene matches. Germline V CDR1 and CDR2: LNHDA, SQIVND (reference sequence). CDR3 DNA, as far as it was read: TGTGCCAGTAGTATACTAGCGGGGGGCACAGATACG. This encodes CASSILAGGTDT. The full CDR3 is CASSILAGGTDTQYF.

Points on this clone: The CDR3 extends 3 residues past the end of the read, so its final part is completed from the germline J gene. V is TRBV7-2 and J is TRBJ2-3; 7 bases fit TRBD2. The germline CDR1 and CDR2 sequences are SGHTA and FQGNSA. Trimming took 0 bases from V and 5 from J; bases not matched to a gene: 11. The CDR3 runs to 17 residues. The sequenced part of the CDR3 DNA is TGTGCCAGCAGCTTAGCGCCCCAGGCGGGAGTGGAAGATACG. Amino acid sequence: CASSLAPQAGVEDT. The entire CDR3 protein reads CASSLAPQAGVEDTQYF.

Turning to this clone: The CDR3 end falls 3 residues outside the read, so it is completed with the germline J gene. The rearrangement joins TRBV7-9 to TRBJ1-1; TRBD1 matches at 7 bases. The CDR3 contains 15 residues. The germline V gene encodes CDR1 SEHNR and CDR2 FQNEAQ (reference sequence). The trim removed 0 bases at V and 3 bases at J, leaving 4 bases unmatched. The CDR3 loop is CASSLATGEDTEAFF. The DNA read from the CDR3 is TGTGCCAGCAGCTTAGCTACAGGGGAGGACACTGAA.

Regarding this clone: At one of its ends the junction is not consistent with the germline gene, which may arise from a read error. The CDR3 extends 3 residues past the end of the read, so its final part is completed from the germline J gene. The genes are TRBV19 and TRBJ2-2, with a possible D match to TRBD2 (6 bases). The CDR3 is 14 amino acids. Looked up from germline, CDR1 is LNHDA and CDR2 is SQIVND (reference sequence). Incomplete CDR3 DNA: TGTGCCAGTAGTATTGGGTGGGGTTCCGGGGGG. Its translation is CASSIGWGSGG. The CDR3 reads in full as CASSIGWGSGGLFF.

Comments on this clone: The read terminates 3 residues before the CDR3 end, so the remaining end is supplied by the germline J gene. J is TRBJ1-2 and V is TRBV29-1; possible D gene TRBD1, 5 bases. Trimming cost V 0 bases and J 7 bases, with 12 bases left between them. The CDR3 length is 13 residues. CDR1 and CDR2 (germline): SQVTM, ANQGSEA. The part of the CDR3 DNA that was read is TGCAGCGTTGAAGAGGCAGGGAACGGTGGC. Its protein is CSVEEAGNGG. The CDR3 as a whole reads CSVEEAGNGGYTF.

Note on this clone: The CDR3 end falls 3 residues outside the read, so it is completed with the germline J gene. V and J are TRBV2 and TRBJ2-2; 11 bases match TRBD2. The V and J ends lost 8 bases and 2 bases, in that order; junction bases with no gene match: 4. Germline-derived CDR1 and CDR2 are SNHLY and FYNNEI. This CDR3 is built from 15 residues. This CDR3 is CASPLAGGNTGELFF. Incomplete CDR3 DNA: TGTGCCAGCCCCCTAGCGGGGGGTAACACCGGGGAG.

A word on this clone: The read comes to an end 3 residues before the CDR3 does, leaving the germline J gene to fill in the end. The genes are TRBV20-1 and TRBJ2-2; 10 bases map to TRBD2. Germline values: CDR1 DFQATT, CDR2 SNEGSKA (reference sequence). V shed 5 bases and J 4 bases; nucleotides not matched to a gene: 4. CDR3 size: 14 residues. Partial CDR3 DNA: TGCAGTGCTCCTAGCGGGGGATCCACCGGGGAG. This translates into CSAPSGGSTGE. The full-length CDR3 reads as CSAPSGGSTGELFF.

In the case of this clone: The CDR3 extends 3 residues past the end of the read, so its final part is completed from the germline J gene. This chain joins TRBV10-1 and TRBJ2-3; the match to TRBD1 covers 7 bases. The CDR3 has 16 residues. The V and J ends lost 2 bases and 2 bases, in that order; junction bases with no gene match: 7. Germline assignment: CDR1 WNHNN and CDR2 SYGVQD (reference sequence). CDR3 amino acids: CASSEPRDSYTDTQYF. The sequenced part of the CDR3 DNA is TGCGCCAGCAGTGAGCCCCGGGACAGTTACACAGATACG.

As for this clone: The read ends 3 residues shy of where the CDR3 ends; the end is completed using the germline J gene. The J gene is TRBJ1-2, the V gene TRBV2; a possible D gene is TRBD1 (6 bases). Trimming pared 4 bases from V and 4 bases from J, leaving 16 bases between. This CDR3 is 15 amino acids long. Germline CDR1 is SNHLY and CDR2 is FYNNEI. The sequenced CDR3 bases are TGTGCCAGCAGTGCCTTGCCAGGGGAGGCCTATGGC. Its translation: CASSALPGEAYG. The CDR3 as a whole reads CASSALPGEAYGYTF.

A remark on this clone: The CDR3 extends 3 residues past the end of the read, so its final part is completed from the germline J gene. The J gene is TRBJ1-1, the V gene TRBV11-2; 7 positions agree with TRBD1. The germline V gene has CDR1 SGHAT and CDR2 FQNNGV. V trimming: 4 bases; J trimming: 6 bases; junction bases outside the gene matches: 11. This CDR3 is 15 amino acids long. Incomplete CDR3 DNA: TGTGCCAGCAGCTGGGATCCCCAGGGGGGTCCTGAA. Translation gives CASSWDPQGGPE. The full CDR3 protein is CASSWDPQGGPEAFF.

The covered CDR3 bases are TGTGCCAGCAGCTTAGTCAGAACAGAA. This encodes CASSLVRTE. Given in full, the CDR3 is CASSLVRTEAFF. The rearrangement uses TRBV7-2 and TRBJ1-1; no reliable D call. Read sequence stops 3 residues before the CDR3 end, and the germline J gene provides the missing end. This CDR3 contains 12 residues. Germline V gives CDR1 SGHTA, CDR2 FQGNSA.